The sequence of this T cell receptor (beta chain) was determined in a study of PD-L1 blockade in urothelial cancer. Study observations and caveats: Durable benefit accompanied greater 3-week expansion of tumor-associated blood clones.

Time point described: peripheral blood 6 weeks after treatment start. V lost 6 bases and J lost 8; bases outside the gene matches: 5. Germline V gene sequence: CDR1 MNHNS, CDR2 SASEGT. The CDR3 covers 14 residues. Added to each PCR by spiking were synthetic TCR analog templates. Here immunoSEQ multiplex PCR was the method, and the copy in TCRdb shows in-frame clones only, minus some. This table has about 130,000 clones, roughly 83% appearing once. Points on this clone: Its antigen is undetermined.

The specimen comprised PBMCs, sampled around atezolizumab (anti-PD-L1) treatment. The clonotype comes from a man aged 45-65 years with urothelial cancer. The chain is built from TRBV6-1 and TRBJ2-3; TRBD2 matches at 13 bases. The CDR3 DNA follows: TGTGCCAGCAGAGGGGGGACTAGCGGGACTACGCAGTATTTT. Protein: CASRGGTSGTTQYF.